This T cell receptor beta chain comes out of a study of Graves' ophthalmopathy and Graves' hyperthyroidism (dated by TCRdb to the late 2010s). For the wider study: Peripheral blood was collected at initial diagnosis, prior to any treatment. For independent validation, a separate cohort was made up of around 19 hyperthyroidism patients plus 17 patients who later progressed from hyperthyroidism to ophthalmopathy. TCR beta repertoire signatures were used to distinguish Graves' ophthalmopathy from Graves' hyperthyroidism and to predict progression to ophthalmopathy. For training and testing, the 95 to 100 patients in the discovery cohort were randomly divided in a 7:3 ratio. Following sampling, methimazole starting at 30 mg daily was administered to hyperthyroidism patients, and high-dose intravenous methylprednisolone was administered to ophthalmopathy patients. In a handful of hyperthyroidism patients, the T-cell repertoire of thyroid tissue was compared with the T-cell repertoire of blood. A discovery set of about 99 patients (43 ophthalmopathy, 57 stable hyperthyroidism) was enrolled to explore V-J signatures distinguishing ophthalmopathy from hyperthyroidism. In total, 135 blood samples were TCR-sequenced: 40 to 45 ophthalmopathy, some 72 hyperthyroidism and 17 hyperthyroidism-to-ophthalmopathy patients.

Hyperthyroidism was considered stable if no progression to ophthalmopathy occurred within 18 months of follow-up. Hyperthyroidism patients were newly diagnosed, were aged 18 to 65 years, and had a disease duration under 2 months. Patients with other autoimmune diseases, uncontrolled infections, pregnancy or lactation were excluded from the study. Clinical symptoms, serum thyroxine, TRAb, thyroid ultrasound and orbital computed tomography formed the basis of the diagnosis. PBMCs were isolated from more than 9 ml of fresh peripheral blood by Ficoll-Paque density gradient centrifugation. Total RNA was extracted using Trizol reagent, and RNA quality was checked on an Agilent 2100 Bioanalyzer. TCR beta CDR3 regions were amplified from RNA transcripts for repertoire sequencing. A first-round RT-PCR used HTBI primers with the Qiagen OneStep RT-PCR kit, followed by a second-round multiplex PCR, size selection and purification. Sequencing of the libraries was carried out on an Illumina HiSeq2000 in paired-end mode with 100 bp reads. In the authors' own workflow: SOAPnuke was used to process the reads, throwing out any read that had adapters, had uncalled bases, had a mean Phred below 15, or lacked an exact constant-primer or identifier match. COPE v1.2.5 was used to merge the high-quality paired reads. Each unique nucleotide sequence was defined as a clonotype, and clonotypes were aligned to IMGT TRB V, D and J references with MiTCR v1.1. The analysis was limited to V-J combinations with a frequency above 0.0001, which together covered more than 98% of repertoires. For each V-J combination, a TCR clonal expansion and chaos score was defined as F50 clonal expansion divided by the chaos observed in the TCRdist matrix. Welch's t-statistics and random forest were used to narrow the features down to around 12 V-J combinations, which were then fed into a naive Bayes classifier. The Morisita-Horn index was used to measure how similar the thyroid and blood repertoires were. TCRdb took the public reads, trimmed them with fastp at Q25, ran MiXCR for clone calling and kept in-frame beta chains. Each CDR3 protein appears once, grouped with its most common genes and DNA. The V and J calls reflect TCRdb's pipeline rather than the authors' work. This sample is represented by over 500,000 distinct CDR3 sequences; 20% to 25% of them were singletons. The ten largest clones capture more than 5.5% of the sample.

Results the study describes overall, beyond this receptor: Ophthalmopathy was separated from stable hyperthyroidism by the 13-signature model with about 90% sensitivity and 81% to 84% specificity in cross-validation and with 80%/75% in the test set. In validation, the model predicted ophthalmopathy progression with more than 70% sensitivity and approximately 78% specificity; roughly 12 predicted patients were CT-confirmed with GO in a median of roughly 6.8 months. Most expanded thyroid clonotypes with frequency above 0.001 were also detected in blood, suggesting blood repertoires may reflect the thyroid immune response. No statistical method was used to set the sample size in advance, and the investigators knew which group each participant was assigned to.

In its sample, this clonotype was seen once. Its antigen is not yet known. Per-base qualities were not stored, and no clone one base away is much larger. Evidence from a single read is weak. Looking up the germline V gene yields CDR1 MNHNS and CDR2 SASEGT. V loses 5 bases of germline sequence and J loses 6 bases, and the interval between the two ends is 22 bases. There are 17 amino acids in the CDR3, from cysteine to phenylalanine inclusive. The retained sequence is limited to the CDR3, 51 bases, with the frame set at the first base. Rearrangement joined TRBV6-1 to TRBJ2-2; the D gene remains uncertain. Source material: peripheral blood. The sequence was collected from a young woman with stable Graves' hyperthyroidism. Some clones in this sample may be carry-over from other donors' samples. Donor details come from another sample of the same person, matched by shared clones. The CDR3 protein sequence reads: CASSQFQVGSLPGELFF. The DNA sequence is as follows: TGTGCCAGCAGTCAGTTTCAGGTCGGCTCCCTCCCCGGGGAGCTGTTTTTT.